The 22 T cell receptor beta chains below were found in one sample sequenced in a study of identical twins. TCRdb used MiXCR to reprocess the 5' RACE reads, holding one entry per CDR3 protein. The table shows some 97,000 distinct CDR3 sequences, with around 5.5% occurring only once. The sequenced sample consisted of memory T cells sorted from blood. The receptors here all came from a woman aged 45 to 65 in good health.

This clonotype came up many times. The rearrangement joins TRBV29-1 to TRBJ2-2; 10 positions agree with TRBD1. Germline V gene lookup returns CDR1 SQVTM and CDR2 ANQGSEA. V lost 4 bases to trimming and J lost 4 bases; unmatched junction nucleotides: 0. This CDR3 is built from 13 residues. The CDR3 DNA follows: TGCAGCGTTGGGACAGGGGGCACCGGGGAGCTGTTTTTT. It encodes CSVGTGGTGELFF.

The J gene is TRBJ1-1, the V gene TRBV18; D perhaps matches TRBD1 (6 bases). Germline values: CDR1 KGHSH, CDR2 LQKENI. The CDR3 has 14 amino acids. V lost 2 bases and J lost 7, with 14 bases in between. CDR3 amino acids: CASSPAGAEGEAFF. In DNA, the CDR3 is TGTGCCAGCTCACCAGCGGGGGCCGAGGGTGAAGCTTTCTTT.

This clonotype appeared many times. The CDR3, as DNA: TGTGCCAGCAGCCAGGGACTAGCGGGTTCAGATACGCAGTATTTT. Its translation: CASSQGLAGSDTQYF. The V gene is TRBV3-1, the J gene TRBJ2-3; 12 nucleotides line up with TRBD2. V gave up 3 bases and J gave up 4 bases; unmatched junction bases: 2. CDR3 length equals 15 residues. Germline V gene data show CDR1 as LGHDT and CDR2 as YNNKEL (reference sequence).

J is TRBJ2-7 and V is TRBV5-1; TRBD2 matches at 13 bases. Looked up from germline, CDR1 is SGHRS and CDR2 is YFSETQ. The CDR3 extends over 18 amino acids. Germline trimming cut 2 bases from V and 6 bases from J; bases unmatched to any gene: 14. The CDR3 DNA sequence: TGCGCCAGCAGCTTCTCACTAGCGGGAGGGCCTTCAACCCGCGAGCAGTACTTC. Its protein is CASSFSLAGGPSTREQYF.

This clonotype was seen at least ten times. CDR3 sequence reads: CSVRTGPLGYTF. The CDR3 DNA reads as TGCAGCGTCCGTACAGGGCCTCTTGGCTACACCTTC. The chain combines TRBV29-1 with TRBJ1-2; TRBD1 might be the D (6 bases). The CDR3 is made up of 12 amino acids. Per germline, CDR1 SQVTM and CDR2 ANQGSEA. The germline V and J ends were trimmed by 6 bases and 7 bases, with 15 bases remaining between them.

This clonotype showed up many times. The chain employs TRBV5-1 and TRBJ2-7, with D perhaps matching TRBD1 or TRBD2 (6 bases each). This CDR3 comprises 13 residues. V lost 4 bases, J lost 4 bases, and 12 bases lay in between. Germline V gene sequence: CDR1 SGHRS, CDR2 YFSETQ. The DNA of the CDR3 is TGCGCCAGCAGCCCCCTAGGGGGGTACGAGCAGTACGTC. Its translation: CASSPLGGYEQYV.

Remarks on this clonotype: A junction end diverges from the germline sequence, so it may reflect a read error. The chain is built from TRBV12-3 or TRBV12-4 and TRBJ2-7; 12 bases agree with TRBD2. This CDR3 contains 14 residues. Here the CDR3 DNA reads TGTGCCAGCAGCCAAAATCTAGCGGGAGGGCCGAGGTCCTTC. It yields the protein CASSQNLAGGPRSF.

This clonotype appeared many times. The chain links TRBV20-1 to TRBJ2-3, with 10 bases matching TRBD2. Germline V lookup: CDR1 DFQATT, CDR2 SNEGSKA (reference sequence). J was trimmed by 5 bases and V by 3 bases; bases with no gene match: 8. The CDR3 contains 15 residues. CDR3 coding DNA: TGCAGTGCTAGTCCTAGCGGGAGTGGAGGAGATACGCAGTATTTT. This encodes CSASPSGSGGDTQYF.

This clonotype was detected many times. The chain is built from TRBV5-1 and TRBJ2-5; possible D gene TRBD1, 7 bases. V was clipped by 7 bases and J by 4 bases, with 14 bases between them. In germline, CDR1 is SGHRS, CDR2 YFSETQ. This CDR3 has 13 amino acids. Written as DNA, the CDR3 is TGCGCCAGCGCAAGGCAGGGGGGAGAGACCCAGTACTTC. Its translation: CASARQGGETQYF. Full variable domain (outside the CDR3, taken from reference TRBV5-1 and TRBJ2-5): KAGVTQTPRYLIKTRGQQVTLSCSPISGHRSVSWYQQTPGQGLQFLFEYFSETQRNKGNFPGRFSGRQFSNSRSEMNVSTLELGDSALYLCASARQGGETQYFGPGTRLLVL.

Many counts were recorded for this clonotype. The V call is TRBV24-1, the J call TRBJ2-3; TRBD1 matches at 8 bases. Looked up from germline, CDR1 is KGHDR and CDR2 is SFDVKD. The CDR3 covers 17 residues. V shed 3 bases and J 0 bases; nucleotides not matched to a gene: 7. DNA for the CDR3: TGTGCCACCAGTGATCGGACAGGGACGCTCAGCACAGATACGCAGTATTTT. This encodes CATSDRTGTLSTDTQYF.

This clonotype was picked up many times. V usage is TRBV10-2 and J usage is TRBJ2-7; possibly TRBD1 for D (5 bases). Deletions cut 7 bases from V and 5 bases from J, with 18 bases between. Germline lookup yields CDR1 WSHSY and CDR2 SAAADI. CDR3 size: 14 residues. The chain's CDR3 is CASTSRQGTHEQYF. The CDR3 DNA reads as TGCGCCAGCACGAGTAGGCAGGGTACCCACGAGCAGTACTTC.

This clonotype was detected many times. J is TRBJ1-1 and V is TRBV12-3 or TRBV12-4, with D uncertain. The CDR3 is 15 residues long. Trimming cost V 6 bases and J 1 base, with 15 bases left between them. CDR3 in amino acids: CASRWGTATNTEAFF. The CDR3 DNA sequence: TGTGCCAGCAGGTGGGGAACAGCTACGAACACTGAAGCTTTCTTT.

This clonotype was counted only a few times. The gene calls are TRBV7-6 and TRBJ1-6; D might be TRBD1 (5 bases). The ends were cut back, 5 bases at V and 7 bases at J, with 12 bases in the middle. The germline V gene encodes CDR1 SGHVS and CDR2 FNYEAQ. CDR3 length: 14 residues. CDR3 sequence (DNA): TGTGCCAGCAGCCCCGGGGCCCAAAATTCACCCCTCCACTTT. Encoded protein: CASSPGAQNSPLHF.

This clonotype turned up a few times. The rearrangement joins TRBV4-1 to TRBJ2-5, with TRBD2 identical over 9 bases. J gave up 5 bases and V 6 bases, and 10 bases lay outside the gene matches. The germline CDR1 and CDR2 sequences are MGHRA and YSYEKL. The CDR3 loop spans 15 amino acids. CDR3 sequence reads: CASSSALAGTETQYF. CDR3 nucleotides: TGCGCCAGCAGTTCGGCGCTAGCGGGAACCGAGACCCAGTACTTC.

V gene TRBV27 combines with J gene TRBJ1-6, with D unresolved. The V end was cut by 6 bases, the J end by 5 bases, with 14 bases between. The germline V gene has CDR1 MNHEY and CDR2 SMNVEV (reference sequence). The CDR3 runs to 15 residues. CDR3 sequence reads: CASSLNSRNNSPLHF. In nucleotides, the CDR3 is TGTGCCAGCAGCCTAAACAGCCGAAATAATTCACCCCTCCACTTT.

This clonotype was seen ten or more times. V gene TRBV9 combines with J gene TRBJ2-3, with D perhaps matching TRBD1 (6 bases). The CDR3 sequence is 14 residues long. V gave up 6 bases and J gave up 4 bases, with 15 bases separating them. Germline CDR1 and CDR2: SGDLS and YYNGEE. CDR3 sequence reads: CASNNWGPADTQYF. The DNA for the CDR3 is TGTGCCAGCAACAACTGGGGGCCGGCAGATACGCAGTATTTT.

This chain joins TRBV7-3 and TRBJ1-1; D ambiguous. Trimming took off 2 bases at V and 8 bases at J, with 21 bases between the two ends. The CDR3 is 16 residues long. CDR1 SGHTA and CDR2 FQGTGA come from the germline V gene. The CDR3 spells CASSLSVPGNGVEAFF. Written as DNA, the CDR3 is TGTGCCAGCAGCTTATCGGTTCCCGGGAACGGCGTGGAAGCTTTCTTT.

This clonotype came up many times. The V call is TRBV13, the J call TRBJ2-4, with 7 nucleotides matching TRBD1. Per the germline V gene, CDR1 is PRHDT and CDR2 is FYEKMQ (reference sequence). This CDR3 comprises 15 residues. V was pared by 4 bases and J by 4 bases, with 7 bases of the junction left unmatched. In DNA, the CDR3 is TGTGCCAGCAGCTCCGAAAAGACAGGGAAAAACATTCAGTACTTC. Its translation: CASSSEKTGKNIQYF.

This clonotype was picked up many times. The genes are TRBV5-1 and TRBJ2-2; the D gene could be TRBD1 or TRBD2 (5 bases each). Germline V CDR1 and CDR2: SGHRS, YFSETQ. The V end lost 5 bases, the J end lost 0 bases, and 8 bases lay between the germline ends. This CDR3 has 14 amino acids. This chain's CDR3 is CASRGEPNTGELFF. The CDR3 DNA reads TGCGCCAGCAGAGGGGAGCCGAACACCGGGGAGCTGTTTTTT.

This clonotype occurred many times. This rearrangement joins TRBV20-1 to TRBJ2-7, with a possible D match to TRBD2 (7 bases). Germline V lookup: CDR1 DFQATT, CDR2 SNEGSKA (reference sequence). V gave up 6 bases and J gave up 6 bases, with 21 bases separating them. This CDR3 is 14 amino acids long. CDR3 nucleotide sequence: TGCAGTGCCTCACCACAGGGAGGGCGAATCGAGCAGTACTTC. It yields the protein CSASPQGGRIEQYF.

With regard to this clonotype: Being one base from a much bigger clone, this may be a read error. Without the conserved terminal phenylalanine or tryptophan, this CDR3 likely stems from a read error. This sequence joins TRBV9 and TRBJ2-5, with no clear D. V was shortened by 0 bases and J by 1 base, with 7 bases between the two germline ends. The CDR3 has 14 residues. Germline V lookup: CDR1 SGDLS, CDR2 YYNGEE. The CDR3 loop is CASSVEALQETQYL. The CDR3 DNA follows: TGTGCCAGCAGCGTAGAAGCCCTCCAAGAGACCCAGTACCTC.

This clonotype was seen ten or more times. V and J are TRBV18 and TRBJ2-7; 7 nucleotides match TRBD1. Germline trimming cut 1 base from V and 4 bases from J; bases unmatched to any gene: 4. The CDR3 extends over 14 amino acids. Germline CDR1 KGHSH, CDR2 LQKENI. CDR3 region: CASSPQGATYEQYV. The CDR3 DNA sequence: TGTGCCAGCTCACCACAGGGGGCAACTTACGAGCAGTACGTC.